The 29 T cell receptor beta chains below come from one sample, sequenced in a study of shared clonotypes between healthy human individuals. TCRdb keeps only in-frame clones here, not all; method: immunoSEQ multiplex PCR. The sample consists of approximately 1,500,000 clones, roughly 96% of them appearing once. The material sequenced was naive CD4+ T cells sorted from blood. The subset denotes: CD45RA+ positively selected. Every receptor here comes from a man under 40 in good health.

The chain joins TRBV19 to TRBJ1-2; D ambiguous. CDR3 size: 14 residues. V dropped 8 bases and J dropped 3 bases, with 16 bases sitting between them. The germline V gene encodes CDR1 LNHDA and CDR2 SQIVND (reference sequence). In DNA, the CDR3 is TGTGCCAGTCGTGGCCCCCGGAGCCACTATGGCTACACCTTC. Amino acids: CASRGPRSHYGYTF.

CDR3 protein: CASSQVWIRPAKGYTF. The DNA for the CDR3 is TGCGCCAGCAGCCAAGTATGGATACGACCTGCAAAGGGCTACACCTTC. The V gene is TRBV4-1, the J gene TRBJ1-2; D not resolved. The CDR3 totals 16 residues. Trimming removed 1 base at V and 8 bases at J, with 20 bases between. Germline V lookup: CDR1 MGHRA, CDR2 YSYEKL.

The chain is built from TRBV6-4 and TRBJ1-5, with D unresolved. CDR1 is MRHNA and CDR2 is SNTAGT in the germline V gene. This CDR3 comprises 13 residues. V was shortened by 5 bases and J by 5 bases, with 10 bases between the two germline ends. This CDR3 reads CASSRETDQPQHF. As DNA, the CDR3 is TGTGCCAGCAGTCGGGAGACGGATCAGCCCCAGCATTTT.

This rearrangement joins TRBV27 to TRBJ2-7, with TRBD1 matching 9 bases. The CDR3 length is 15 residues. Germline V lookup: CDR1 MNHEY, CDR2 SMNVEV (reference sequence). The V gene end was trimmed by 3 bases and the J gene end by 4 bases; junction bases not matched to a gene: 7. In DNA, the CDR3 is TGTGCCAGCAGTTTGGCGGACAGGGGAAAGTACGAGCAGTACTTC. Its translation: CASSLADRGKYEQYF.

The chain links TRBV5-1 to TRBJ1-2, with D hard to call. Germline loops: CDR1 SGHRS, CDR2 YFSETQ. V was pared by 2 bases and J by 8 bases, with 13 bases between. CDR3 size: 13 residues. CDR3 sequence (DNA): TGCGCCAGCAGCTTCGGATCCCGTGGGGGCTACACCTTC. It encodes CASSFGSRGGYTF.

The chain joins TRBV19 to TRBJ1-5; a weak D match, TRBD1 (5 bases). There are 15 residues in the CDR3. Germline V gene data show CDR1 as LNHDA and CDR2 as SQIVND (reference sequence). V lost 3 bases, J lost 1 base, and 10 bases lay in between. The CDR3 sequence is CASSILAGSNQPQHF. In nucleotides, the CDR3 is TGTGCCAGTAGTATTCTGGCAGGGAGCAATCAGCCCCAGCATTTT.

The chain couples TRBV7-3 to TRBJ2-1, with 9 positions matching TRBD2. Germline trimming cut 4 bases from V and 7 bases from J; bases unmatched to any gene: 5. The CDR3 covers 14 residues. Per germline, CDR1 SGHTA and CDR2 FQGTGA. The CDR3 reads CASSSSGILNEQFF. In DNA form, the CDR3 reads TGTGCCAGCAGCTCTAGCGGGATATTGAATGAGCAGTTCTTC.

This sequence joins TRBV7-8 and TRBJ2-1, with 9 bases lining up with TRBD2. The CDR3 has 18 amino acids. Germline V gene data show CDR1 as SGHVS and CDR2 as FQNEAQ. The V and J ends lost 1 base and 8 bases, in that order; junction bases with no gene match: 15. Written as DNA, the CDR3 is TGTGCCAGCAGCTTAGAAAGTCTAGCGGGATTGTCTGTCTATGAGCAGTTCTTC. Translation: CASSLESLAGLSVYEQFF. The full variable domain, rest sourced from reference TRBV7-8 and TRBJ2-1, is GAGVSQSPRYKVAKRGQDVALRCDPISGHVSLFWYQQALGQGPEFLTYFQNEAQLDKSGLPSDRFFAERPEGSVSTLKIQRTQQEDSAVYLCASSLESLAGLSVYEQFFGPGTRLTVL.

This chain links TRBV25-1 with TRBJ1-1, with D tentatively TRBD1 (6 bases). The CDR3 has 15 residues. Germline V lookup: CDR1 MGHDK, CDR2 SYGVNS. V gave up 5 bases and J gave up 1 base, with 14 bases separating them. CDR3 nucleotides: TGTGCCAGCAGTAACCCGGGACATAGGAACACTGAAGCTTTCTTT. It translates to CASSNPGHRNTEAFF.

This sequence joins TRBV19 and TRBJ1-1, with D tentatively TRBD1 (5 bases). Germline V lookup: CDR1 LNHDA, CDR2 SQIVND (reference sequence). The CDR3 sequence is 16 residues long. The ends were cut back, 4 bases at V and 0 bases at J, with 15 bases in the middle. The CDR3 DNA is TGTGCCAGTAGTAAAACTGCGGGACGCATGAACACTGAAGCTTTCTTT. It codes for CASSKTAGRMNTEAFF.

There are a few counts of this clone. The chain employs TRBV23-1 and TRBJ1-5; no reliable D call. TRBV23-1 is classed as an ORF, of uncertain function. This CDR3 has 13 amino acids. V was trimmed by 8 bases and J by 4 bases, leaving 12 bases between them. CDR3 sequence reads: CASQGRPNQPQHF. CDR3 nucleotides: TGCGCCAGCCAAGGACGGCCTAATCAGCCCCAGCATTTT.

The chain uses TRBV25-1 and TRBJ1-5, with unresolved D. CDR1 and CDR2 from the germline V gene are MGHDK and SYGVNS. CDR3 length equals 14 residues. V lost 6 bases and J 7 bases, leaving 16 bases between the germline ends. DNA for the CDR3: TGTGCCAGCAGCCCCGGGCAGAGGAGCCAGCCCCAGCATTTT. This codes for CASSPGQRSQPQHF.

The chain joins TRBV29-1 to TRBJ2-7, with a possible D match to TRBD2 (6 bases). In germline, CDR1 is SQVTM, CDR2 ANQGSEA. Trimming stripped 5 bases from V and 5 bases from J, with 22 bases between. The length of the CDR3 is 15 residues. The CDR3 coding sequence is TGCAGCGTTCGAAACATCGGGAGAAGGGTCAACGAGCAGTACTTC. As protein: CSVRNIGRRVNEQYF.

CDR3 residues: CASSPRLGTDTQYF. Here the CDR3 DNA reads TGTGCCAGCAGCCCCCGGCTGGGCACAGATACGCAGTATTTT. The chain recombines TRBV7-8 with TRBJ2-3; D gene ambiguous. Trimming removed 5 bases at V and 1 base at J, with 10 bases between. This CDR3 spans 14 amino acids. The germline gives CDR1 SGHVS, CDR2 FQNEAQ.

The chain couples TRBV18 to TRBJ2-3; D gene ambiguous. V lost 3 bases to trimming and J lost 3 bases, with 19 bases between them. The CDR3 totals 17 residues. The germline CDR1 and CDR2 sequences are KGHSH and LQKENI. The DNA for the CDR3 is TGTGCCAGCTCACCCTCCCTGGAGTTGAGAAGGACAGATACGCAGTATTTT. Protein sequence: CASSPSLELRRTDTQYF.

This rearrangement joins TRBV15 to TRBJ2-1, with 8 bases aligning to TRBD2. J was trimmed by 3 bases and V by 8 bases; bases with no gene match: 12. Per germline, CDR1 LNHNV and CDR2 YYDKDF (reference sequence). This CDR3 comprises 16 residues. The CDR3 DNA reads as TGTGCCACCCGTCTTATAGCGGGGTTTGTCTACAATGAGCAGTTCTTC. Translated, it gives CATRLIAGFVYNEQFF.

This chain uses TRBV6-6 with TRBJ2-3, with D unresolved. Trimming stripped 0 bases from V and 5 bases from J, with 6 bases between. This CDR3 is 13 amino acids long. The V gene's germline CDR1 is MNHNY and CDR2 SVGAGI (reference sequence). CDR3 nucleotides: TGTGCCAGCAGTTACTCGGTCGAAGATACGCAGTATTTT. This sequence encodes CASSYSVEDTQYF.

The CDR3, as DNA: TGTGCCAGCAGCCCGGCGACCGACTATGGCTACACCTTC. Its translation: CASSPATDYGYTF. The genes are TRBV9 and TRBJ1-2, with D unresolved. Between the trimmed V and J ends, which lost 4 bases and 3 bases, there was a span of 10 bases. The CDR3 runs 13 residues. Germline V gene data show CDR1 as SGDLS and CDR2 as YYNGEE.

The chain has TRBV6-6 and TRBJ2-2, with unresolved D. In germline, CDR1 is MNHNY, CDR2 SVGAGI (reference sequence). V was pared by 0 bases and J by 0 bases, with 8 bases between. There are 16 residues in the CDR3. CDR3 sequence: CASSYSGPANTGELFF. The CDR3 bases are TGTGCCAGCAGTTACTCTGGCCCTGCGAACACCGGGGAGCTGTTTTTT.

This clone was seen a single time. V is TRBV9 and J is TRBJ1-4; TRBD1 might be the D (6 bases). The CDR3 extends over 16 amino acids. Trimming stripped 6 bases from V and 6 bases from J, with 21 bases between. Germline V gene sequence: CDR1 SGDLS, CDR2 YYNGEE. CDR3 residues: CASTSGPGEPDEKLFF. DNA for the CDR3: TGTGCCAGCACATCTGGCCCAGGGGAGCCGGATGAAAAACTGTTTTTT.

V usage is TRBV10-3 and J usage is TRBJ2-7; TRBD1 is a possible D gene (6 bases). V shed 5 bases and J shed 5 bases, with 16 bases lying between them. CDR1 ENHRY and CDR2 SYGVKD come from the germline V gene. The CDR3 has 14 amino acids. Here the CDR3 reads CAISSRDTRHEQYF. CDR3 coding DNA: TGTGCCATCAGTAGCCGGGACACCCGGCACGAGCAGTACTTC.

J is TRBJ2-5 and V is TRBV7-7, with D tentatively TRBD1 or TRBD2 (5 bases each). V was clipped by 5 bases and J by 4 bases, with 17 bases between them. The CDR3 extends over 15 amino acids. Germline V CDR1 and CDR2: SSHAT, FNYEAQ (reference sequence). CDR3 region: CASSLSGAFRETQYF. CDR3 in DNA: TGTGCCAGCAGCCTCTCCGGGGCCTTTAGAGAGACCCAGTACTTC.

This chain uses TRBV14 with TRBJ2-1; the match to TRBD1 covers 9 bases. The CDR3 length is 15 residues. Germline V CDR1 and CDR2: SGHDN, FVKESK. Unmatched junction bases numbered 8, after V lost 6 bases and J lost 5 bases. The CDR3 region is CASRLSGQGNNEQFF. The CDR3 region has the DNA TGTGCCAGCAGGCTATCGGGACAGGGTAACAATGAGCAGTTCTTC.

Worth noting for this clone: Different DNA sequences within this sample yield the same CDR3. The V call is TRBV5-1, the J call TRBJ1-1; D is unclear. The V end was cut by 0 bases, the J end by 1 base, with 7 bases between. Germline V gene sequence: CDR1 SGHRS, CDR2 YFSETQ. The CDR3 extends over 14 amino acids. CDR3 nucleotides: TGCGCCAGCAGCTTGGACGGGCGGAACACTGAAGCTTTCTTT. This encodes CASSLDGRNTEAFF.

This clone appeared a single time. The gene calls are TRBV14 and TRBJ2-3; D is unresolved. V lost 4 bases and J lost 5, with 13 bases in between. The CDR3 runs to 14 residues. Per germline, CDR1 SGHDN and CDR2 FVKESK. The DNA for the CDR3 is TGTGCCAGCAGCCCACGGGTTTTGCGAGATACGCAGTATTTT. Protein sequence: CASSPRVLRDTQYF.

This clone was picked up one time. The CDR3 bases are TGCGCCAGAAGTAAGGAGAATGAGCAGTTCTTC. Amino acids: CARSKENEQFF. The chain is built from TRBV5-1 and TRBJ2-1; D is unclear. CDR1 and CDR2 from the germline V gene are SGHRS and YFSETQ. The CDR3 spans 11 residues. V lost 8 bases and J lost 7, with 10 bases in between.

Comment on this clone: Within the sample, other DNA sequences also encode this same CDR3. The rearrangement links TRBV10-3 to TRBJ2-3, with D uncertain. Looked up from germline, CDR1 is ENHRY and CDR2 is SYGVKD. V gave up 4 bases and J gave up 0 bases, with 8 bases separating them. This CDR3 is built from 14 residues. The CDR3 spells CAISAGASTDTQYF. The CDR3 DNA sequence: TGTGCCATCAGTGCAGGAGCTAGCACAGATACGCAGTATTTT.

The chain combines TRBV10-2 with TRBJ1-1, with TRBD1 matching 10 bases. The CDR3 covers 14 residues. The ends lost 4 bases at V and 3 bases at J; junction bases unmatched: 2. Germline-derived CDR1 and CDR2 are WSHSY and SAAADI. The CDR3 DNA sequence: TGCGCCAGCAGTGGGGGGACAGGGGACACTGAAGCTTTCTTT. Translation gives CASSGGTGDTEAFF.

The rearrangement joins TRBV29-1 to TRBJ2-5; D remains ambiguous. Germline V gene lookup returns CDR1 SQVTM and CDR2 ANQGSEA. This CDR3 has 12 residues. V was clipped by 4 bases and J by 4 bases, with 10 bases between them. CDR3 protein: CSVGNSGETQYF. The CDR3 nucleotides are TGCAGCGTTGGGAACAGTGGAGAGACCCAGTACTTC.